This T cell receptor (beta chain) was identified during a study of PD-1 blockade in classical Hodgkin lymphoma. To note about this clone: Its specificity is unknown.

Findings and caveats of the study: Whereas CD4+ TCR diversity had risen significantly by C4D1, CD8+ TCR diversity had not.

There was relapse after autologous stem cell transplantation in every patient, and there was variation in brentuximab vedotin exposure. V was pared by 6 bases and J by 8 bases, with 10 bases between. The CDR3 contains 11 residues. Per germline, CDR1 LNHDA and CDR2 SQIVND (reference sequence). The method was immunoSEQ multiplex PCR; TCRdb's version includes in-frame clones alone and lacks a portion of them. The sample consists of about 28,000 clones, roughly 85% of them appearing once. The sample consisted of peripheral blood mononuclear cells (PBMCs), taken before the second cycle of nivolumab. V usage is TRBV19 and J usage is TRBJ1-2; D uncertain. The TCR comes from a human donor with classical Hodgkin lymphoma. CDR3 bases: TGTGCCAGTAGATTCAAGTCGGGCTACACCTTC. Translated, it gives CASRFKSGYTF.